The source of this T cell receptor (beta chain) is a study of T cell changes during pregnancy in multiple sclerosis. This CDR3 has 13 amino acids. CDR1 and CDR2 from the germline V gene are ENHRY and SYGVKD. Trimming left V 4 bases short and J 6 bases short, with 13 bases between. Produced via immunoSEQ multiplex PCR; TCRdb's table is partial and in-frame only. This table has under 30,000 clones, around 89% appearing once. The specimen was CD4+ T cells from peripheral blood mononuclear cells, collected in the first trimester of pregnancy. This chain joins TRBV10-3 and TRBJ2-7; a weak D match, TRBD2 (5 bases). This TCR derives from a female donor in good health, enrolled as a control in a pregnancy study. The CDR3 reads CAISGLARGEQYF. DNA for the CDR3: TGTGCCATCAGTGGTCTAGCCCGCGGCGAGCAGTACTTC.